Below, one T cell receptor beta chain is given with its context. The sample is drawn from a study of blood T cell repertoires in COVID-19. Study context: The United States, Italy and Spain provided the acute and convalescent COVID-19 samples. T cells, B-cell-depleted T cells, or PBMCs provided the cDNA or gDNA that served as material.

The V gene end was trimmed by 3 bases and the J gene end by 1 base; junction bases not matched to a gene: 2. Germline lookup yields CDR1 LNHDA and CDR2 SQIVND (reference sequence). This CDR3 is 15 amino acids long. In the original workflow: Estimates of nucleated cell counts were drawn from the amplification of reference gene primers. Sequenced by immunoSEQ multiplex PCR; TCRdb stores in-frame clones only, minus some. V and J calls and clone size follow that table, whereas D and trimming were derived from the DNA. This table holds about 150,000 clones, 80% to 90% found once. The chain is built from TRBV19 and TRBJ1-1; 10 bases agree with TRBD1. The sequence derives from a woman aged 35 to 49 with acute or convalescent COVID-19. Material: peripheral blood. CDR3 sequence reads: CASSMRQGANTEAFF. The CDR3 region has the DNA TGTGCCAGTAGTATGAGACAGGGGGCGAACACTGAAGCTTTCTTT. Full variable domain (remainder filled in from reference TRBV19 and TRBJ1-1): DGGITQSPKYLFRKEGQNVTLSCEQNLNHDAMYWYRQDPGQGLRLIYYSQIVNDFQKGDIAEGYSVSREKKESFPLTVTSAQKNPTAFYLCASSMRQGANTEAFFGQGTRLTVV.